This entry concerns a single T cell receptor beta chain. Its specific antigen is unknown. No qualities accompany the bases; no much larger clone lies one base away. The time point label corresponds to: baseline before first vaccination. Vaccinee samples came from UK trials COV001 and COV002, including a single-blind randomized controlled phase 2/3 trial of AZD1222 (ChAdOx1 nCoV-19) in healthy adults. For TCRbeta chain sequencing, PBMC samples were collected from trial participants at day 0 and at day 28 after the second dose. This sample stems from a study of T cell responses to AZD1222 COVID-19 vaccine (TCRdb year 2021). Regarding the study in general: AZD1222 recipients whose second dose came at about 4 weeks and those whose second dose came at about 12 weeks were combined into one group, since spike-specific TCR depth and breadth did not differ between the two schedules. TCR sequencing was performed for more than 230 trial participants, of whom some 200 were given two doses of AZD1222 and some 26 were given two doses of MenACWY control vaccine. Enrollment into the trials was organized by age into subgroups of 18-55, 56-69 and 70-plus years, and those subgroups contained roughly 150, 30 and 60 TCR-sequenced participants, respectively.

The investigation overall reported the following: Spike-specific TCR breadth and depth rose significantly after two AZD1222 doses compared with day 0 and with MenACWY recipients. CD4 TCRs associated with the vaccine covered the entire spike protein, and the dominant responses were in regions 160-218 and 743-854. Because no samples from the day 14 peak response were available, repertoires could be characterized only after the peak T cell response. In the small 56-69-year group, the increase in depth fell short of significance, most likely because of low power. Reportedly, almost half of the unique spike-specific TCRs recognized epitopes lying outside the regions that are mutated in the B.1.351 and B.1.1.7 variants. Most participants were white British and females outnumbered males, and the authors suggested that clonal diversity may have been underestimated. Conclusions about previously exposed vaccinees are limited, since just five or six AZD1222 recipients were seropositive for SARS-CoV-2 at baseline.

Including cysteine and phenylalanine, the CDR3 has 13 amino acids. CDR3 DNA only is kept here, 39 bases in frame from base 1. V and J are truncated by 4 bases and 5 bases respectively, leaving an intervening sequence of 12 bases. The CDR3 regions of human TCRbeta chains were subjected to immunosequencing. The original pipeline was this. Repertoire TCRs were matched against a reference library of SARS-CoV-2-specific TCRs generated with the MIRA antigen-specificity platform. Breadth meant the fraction of unique TCRs that were SARS-CoV-2-associated, whereas depth meant the fraction of total T cells that were SARS-CoV-2-associated. Using the MIRA data, each spike-specific TCR was mapped to the spike region that the TCR reacts to and placed in a CD4 or CD8 class. Log10-transformed breadth and depth values were compared by one-way ANOVA with Sidak's multiple comparisons tests. Imported from immuneACCESS, the table was reduced by TCRdb to in-frame sequences with V and J called. These copies leave out some clones; in studies compared against another copy, an unresolved V gene accounts for under half, and the cause of the remainder is not known. V and J calls and clone size are as listed in that table; D and trimming were resolved from the DNA. Counted in this sample were roughly 130,000 clones; about 85% of them appeared once. The ten largest clones take up 1.3% to 1.5% of the sample.

The TCR comes from an adult in good health. The sequenced sample was peripheral blood, obtained on day 0 of AZD1222 vaccination. The V and J genes are TRBV12-3 or TRBV12-4 and TRBJ2-7; the D gene cannot be named for sure. The DNA sequence reads TGTGCCAGCAGTTCCCCAGGTATCCACGAGCAGTACTTC. Its product reads: CASSSPGIHEQYF.